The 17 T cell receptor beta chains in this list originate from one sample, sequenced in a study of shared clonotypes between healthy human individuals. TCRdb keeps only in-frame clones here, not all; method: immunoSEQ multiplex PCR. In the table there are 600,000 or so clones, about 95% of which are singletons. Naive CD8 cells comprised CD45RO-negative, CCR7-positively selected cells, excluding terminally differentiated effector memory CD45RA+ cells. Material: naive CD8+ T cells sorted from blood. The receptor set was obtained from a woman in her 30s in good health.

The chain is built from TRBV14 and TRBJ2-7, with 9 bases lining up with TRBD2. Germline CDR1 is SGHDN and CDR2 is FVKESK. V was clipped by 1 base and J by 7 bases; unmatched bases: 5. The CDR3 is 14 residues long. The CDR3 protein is CASSQGLAALEQYF. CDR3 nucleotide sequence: TGTGCCAGCAGCCAAGGACTAGCGGCCCTAGAGCAGTACTTC.

CDR3 DNA sequence: TGTGCCATAGCAGGGGGCTCCTCTGGAAACACCATATATTTT. This encodes CAIAGGSSGNTIYF. The chain uses TRBV11-3 and TRBJ1-3; 8 positions agree with TRBD1. Trimming removed 10 bases from V and 0 bases from J; junction bases left unmatched: 5. The CDR3 covers 14 residues. CDR1 and CDR2 from the germline V gene are SGHNT and YENEEA. Full variable domain (remainder filled in from reference TRBV11-3 and TRBJ1-3): EAGVVQSPRYKIIEKKQPVAFWCNPISGHNTLYWYLQNLGQGPELLIRYENEEAVDDSQLPKDRFSAERLKGVDSTLKIQPAELGDSAVYLCAIAGGSSGNTIYFGEGSWLTVV.

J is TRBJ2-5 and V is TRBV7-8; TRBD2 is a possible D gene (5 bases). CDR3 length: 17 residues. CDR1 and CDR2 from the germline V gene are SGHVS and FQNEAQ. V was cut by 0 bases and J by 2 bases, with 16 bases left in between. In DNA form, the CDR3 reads TGTGCCAGCAGCTTAGCCCCGGTGCTAGCAGATCAAGAGACCCAGTACTTC. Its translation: CASSLAPVLADQETQYF. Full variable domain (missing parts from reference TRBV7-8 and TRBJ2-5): GAGVSQSPRYKVAKRGQDVALRCDPISGHVSLFWYQQALGQGPEFLTYFQNEAQLDKSGLPSDRFFAERPEGSVSTLKIQRTQQEDSAVYLCASSLAPVLADQETQYFGPGTRLLVL.

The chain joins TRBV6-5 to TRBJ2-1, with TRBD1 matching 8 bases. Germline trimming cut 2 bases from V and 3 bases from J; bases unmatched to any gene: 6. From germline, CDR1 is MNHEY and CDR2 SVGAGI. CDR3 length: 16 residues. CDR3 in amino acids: CASSYRQGAFYNEQFF. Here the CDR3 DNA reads TGTGCCAGCAGTTACAGGCAGGGGGCCTTCTACAATGAGCAGTTCTTC.

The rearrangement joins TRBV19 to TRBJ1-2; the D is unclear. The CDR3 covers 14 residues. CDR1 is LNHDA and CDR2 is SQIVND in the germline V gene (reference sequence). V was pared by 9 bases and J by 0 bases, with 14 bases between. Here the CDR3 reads CASSPAVANYGYTF. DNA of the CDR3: TGTGCCAGCTCGCCCGCAGTAGCTAACTATGGCTACACCTTC.

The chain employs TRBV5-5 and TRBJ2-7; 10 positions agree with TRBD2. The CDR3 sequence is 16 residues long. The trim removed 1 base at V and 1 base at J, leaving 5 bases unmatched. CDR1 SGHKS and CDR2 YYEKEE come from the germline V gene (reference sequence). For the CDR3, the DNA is TGTGCCAGCAGCTTGTTCACACTAGCGGGGTCCTACGAGCAGTACTTC. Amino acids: CASSLFTLAGSYEQYF.

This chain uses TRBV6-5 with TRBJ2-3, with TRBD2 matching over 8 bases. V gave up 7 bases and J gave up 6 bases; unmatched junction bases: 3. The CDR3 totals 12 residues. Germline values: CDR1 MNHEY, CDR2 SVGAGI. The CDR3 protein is CASTPGGDTQYF. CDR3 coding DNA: TGTGCCAGCACCCCGGGGGGGGATACGCAGTATTTT.

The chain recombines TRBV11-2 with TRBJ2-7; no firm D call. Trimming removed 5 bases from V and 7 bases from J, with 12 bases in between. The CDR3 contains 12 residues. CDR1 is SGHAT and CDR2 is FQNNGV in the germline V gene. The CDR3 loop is CASSPPMPEQYF. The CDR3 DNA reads TGTGCCAGCAGCCCGCCAATGCCTGAGCAGTACTTC.

The CDR3 DNA is TGTGCCAGCACTTCACACCCGGGGAGCGGGACCTACGAGCAGTACTTC. This encodes CASTSHPGSGTYEQYF. The chain employs TRBV5-6 and TRBJ2-7; TRBD2 matches at 7 bases. Germline CDR1 and CDR2: SGHDT and YYEEEE. With V trimmed by 6 bases and J by 2 bases, 14 bases remained unmatched. This CDR3 region has 16 residues.

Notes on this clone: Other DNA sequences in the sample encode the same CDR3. CDR3 DNA: TGTGCCAGCAGTTTCAGACTACTCTACGAGCAGTACTTC. Its protein product is CASSFRLLYEQYF. The rearrangement links TRBV28 to TRBJ2-7, with D maybe TRBD2 (5 bases). The germline gives CDR1 MDHEN, CDR2 SYDVKM. The V gene lost 3 bases and the J gene lost 3 bases, with 9 bases spanning the gap. This CDR3 contains 13 residues.

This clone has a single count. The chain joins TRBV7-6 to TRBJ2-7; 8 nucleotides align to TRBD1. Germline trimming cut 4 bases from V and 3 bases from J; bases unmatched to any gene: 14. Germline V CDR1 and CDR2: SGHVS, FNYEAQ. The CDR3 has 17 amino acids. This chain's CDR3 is CASSSVIGDRLDYEQYF. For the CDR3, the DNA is TGTGCCAGCAGCTCAGTAATAGGGGACAGGCTCGACTACGAGCAGTACTTC. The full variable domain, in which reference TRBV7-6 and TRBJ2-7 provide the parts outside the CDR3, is GAGVSQSPRYKVTKRGQDVALRCDPISGHVSLYWYRQALGQGPEFLTYFNYEAQQDKSGLPNDRFSAERPEGSISTLTIQRTEQRDSAMYRCASSSVIGDRLDYEQYFGPGTRLTVT.

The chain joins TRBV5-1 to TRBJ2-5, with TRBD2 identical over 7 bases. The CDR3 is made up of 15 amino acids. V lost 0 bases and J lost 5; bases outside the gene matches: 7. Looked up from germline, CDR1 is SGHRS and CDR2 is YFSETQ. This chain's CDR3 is CASSLEGGSGETQYF. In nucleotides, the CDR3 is TGCGCCAGCAGCTTGGAGGGCGGGAGTGGGGAGACCCAGTACTTC.

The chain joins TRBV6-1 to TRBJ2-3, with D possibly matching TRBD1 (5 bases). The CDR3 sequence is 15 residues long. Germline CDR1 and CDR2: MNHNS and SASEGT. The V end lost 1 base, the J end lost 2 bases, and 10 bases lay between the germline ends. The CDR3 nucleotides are TGTGCCAGCAGTGAAGTTGTGACAGACACAGATACGCAGTATTTT. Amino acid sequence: CASSEVVTDTDTQYF.

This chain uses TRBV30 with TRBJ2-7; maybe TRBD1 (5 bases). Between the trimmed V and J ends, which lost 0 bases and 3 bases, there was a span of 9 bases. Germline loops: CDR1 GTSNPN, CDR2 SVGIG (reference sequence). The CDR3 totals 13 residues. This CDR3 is CAWSVGHRYEQYF. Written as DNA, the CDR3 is TGTGCCTGGAGTGTAGGACACCGCTACGAGCAGTACTTC.

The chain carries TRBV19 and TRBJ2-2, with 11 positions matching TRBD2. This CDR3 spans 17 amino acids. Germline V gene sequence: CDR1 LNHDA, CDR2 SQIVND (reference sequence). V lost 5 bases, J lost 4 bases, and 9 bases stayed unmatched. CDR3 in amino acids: CASSPQLAGEGTGELFF. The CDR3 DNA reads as TGTGCCAGTAGTCCCCAACTAGCGGGAGAAGGCACCGGGGAGCTGTTTTTT.

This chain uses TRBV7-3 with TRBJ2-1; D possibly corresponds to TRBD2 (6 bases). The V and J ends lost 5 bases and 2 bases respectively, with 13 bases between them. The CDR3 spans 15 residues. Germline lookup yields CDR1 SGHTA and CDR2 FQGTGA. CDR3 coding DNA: TGTGCCAGCAGCCACGGGAGTTCCCCCTACAATGAGCAGTTCTTC. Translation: CASSHGSSPYNEQFF.

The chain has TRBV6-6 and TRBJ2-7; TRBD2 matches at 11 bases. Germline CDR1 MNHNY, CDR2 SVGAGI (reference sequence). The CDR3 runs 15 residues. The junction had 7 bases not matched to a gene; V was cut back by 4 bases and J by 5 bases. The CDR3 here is CASSLTSGRRNEQYF. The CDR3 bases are TGTGCCAGCAGTTTAACTAGCGGGAGAAGGAACGAGCAGTACTTC.